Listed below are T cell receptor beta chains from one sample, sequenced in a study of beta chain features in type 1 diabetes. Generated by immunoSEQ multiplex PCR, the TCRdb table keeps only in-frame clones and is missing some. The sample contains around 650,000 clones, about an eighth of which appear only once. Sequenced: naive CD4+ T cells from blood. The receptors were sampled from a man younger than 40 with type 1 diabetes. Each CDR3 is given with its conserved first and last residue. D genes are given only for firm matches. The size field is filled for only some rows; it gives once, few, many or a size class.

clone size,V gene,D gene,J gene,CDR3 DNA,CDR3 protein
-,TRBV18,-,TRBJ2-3,TGTGCCAGCTCACCGAGGAAAGGGAGCACAGATACGCAGTATTTT,CASSPRKGSTDTQYF
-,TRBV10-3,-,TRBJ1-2,TGTGCCATCAGTGATAAGGAGGACTATGGCTACACCTTC,CAISDKEDYGYTF
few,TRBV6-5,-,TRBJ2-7,TGTGCCAGCAGTTACTCGAGTCTAGCGCCTACCTACGAGCAGTACTTC,CASSYSSLAPTYEQYF
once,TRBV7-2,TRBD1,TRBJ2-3,TGTGCCAGCAGCGTCGGGACAGGCGCCCAAGATACGCAGTATTTT,CASSVGTGAQDTQYF
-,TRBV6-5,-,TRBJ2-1,TGTGCCAGCAGTTACGGTAATGAGCAGTTCTTC,CASSYGNEQFF
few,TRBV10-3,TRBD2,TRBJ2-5,TGTGCCATCAGTGGGACTAGCGGGGTCCGAGAGACCCAGTACTTC,CAISGTSGVRETQYF
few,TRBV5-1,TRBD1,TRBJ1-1,TGCGCCAGCAGCCCCGGGACAGGGGATTTGGGCACTGAAGCTTTCTTT,CASSPGTGDLGTEAFF
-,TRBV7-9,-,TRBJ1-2,TGTGCCAGCAGCAACGAGGGGAGCTATGGCTACACCTTC,CASSNEGSYGYTF
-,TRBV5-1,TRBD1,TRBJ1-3,TGCGCCAGCAGCTCACAAGGACAGGGGGCGGGAAACACCATATATTTT,CASSSQGQGAGNTIYF
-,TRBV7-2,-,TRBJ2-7,TGTGCCAGCAGCTTAGACGGGCGGACCTACGAGCAGTACTTC,CASSLDGRTYEQYF
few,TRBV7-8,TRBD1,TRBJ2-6,TGTGCCAGCAGCCTGGGACAGAACTCTGGGGCCAACGTCCTGACTTTC,CASSLGQNSGANVLTF
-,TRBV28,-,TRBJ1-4,TGTGCCAGCCGCTCTCCCCACAATGAAAAACTGTTTTTT,CASRSPHNEKLFF
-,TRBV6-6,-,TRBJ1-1,TGTGCCAGCAGTTACAACGTTGGCTTGGGCACTGAAGCTTTCTTT,CASSYNVGLGTEAFF
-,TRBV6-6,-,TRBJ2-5,TGTGCCAGCAGTTATGGGAAAGAGACCCAGTACTTC,CASSYGKETQYF
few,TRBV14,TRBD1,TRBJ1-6,TGTGCCAGCAGCCAAGAGGGCAGGGGGTGGTCACCCCTCCACTTT,CASSQEGRGWSPLHF
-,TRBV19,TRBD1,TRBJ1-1,TGTGCCAGTAGTTTCACAGGGGCAGGCACTGAAGCTTTCTTT,CASSFTGAGTEAFF
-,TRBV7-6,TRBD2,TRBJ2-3,TGTGCCAGCAGCGGACTAGCGGGGGTCACAGATACGCAGTATTTT,CASSGLAGVTDTQYF
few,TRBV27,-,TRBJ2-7,TGTGCCAGCAGTTCAACCGGGGGTTTAAGCTCCTACGAGCAGTACTTC,CASSSTGGLSSYEQYF
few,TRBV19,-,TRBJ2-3,TGTGCCAGTAGTACCCAGAGCACAGATACGCAGTATTTT,CASSTQSTDTQYF
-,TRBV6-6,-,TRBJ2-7,TGTGCCAGCACCAGAACAGGACCCTCCTACGAGCAGTACTTC,CASTRTGPSYEQYF
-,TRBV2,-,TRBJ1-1,TGTGCCAGCAATCTAGGGGGTGGTACTGAAGCTTTCTTT,CASNLGGGTEAFF
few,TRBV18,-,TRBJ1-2,TGTGCCAGCTCCCCTTTGAGAGCCAACTATGGCTACACCTTC,CASSPLRANYGYTF
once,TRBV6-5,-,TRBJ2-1,TGTGCCAGCACCTCGAGGGAGAGCTCCTACAATGAGCAGTTCTTC,CASTSRESSYNEQFF
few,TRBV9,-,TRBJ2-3,TGTGCCAGCAGCGTACTGGGACTCCGAGGGACAGATACGCAGTATTTT,CASSVLGLRGTDTQYF
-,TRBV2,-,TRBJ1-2,TGTGCCAGCAGAAGACAAAAGGGCTACACCTTC,CASRRQKGYTF
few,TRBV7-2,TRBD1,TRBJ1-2,TGTGCCAGCAGCCCAAGGACAGGGCTGTACACCTTC,CASSPRTGLYTF
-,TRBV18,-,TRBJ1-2,TGTGCCAGCTCACCAGAATCAGAGTATGGCTACACCTTC,CASSPESEYGYTF
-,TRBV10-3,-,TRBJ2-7,TGTGCCATCAGTGAGTCAACACAGGGCCACGAGCAGTACTTC,CAISESTQGHEQYF
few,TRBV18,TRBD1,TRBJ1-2,TGTGCCAGCTCACCTCCCGGGACAGGGGACTATGGCTACACCTTC,CASSPPGTGDYGYTF
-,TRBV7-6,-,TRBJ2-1,TGTGCCAGCAACGGCCTCGGGGGAACCTACAATGAGCAGTTCTTC,CASNGLGGTYNEQFF
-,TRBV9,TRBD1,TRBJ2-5,TGTGCCAGCAGCTCTCGGACAGGTCTGCAAGAGACCCAGTACTTC,CASSSRTGLQETQYF